This entry describes one T cell receptor beta chain. The data were obtained in a study of blood T cell repertoires in COVID-19. Repertoires were generated with immunoSEQ multiplex PCR, while TCRdb's copy carries only in-frame clones and drops some. The sample lists under 60,000 clones, over 75% occurring once. With V trimmed by 5 bases and J by 2 bases, 6 bases remained unmatched. The germline CDR1 and CDR2 sequences are GTSNPN and SVGIG (reference sequence). CDR3 length equals 13 residues. Sequencing input: peripheral blood. This TCR was recovered from a human donor in a cohort sampled during active COVID-19. The chain joins TRBV30 to TRBJ2-7, with 7 bases matching TRBD2. The CDR3 bases are TGTGCCTGGCTAGCGGACTCAACCTACGAGCAGTACTTC. Protein product: CAWLADSTYEQYF.